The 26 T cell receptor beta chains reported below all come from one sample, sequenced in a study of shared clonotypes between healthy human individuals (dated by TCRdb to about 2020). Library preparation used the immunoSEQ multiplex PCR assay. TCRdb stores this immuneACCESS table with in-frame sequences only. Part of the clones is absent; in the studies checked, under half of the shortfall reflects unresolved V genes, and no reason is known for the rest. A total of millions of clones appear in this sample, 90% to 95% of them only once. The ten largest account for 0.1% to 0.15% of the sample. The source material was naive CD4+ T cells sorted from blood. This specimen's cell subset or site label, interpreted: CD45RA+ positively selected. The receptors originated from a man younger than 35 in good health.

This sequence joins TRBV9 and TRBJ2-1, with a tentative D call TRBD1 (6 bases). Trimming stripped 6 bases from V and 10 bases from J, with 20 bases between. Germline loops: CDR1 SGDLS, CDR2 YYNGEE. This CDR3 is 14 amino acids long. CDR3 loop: CASNADQGITEQFF. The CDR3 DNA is TGTGCCAGCAACGCGGACCAGGGGATCACAGAGCAGTTCTTC.

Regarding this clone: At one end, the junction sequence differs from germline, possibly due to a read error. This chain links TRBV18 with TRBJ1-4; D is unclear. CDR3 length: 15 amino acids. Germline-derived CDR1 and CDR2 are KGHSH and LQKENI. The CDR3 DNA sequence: TGTGCCAGCTCTTCTATGGGCCCTCCTAAAGAAAAACTGTTTTTT. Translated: CASSSMGPPKEKLFF.

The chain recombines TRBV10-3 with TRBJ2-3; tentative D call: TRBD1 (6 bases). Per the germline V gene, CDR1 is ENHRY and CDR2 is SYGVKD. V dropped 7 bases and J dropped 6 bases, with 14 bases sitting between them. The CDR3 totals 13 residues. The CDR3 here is CAITPGERDTQYF. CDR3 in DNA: TGTGCCATCACCCCAGGGGAGCGGGATACGCAGTATTTT.

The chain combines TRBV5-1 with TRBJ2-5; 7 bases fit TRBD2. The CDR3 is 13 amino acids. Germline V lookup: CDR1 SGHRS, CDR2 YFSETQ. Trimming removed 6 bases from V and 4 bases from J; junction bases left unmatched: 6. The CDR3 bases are TGCGCCAGCAAGATGAGCGGGACAGAGACCCAGTACTTC. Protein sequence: CASKMSGTETQYF.

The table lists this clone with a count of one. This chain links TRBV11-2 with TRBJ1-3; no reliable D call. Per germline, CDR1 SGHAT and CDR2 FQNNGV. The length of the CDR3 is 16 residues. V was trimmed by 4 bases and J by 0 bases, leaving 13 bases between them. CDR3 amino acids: CASSWNTGSSGNTIYF. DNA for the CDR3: TGTGCCAGCAGCTGGAACACTGGGAGCTCTGGAAACACCATATATTTT.

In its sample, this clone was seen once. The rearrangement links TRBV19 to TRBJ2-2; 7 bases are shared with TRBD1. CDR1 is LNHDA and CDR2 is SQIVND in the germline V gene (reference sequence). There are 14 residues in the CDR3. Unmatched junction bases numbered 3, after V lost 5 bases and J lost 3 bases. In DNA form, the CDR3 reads TGTGCCAGTAGTGGGGACAGATACACCGGGGAGCTGTTTTTT. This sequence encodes CASSGDRYTGELFF.

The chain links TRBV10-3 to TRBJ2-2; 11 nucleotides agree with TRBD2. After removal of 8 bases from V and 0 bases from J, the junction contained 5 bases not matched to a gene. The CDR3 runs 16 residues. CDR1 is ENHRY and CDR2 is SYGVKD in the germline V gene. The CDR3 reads CAIASGRSTNTGELFF. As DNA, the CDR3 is TGTGCCATCGCTAGCGGGAGGTCCACGAACACCGGGGAGCTGTTTTTT.

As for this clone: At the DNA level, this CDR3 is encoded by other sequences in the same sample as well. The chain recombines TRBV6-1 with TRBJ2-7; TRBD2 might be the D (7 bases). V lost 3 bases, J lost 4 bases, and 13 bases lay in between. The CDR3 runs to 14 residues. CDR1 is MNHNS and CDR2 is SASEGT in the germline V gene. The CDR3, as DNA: TGTGCCAGCAGTGAGGGGGGGGGCAGTTACGAGCAGTACTTC. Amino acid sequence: CASSEGGGSYEQYF.

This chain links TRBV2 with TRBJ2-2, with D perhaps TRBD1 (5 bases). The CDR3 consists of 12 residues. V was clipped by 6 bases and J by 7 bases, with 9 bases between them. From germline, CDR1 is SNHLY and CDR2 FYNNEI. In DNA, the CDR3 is TGTGCCAGCAGAGGCGACAGCGGGGAGCTGTTTTTT. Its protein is CASRGDSGELFF.

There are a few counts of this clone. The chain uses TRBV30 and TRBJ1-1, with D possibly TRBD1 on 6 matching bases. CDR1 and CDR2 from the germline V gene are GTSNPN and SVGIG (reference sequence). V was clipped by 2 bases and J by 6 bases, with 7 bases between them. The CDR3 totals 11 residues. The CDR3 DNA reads TGTGCCTGGAGTCGGGGGCCTGAAGCTTTCTTT. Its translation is CAWSRGPEAFF.

The CDR3 spells CASSDRDRYAGYGYTF. CDR3 nucleotide sequence: TGTGCCAGCAGTGACCGGGACCGCTACGCTGGCTATGGCTACACCTTC. J is TRBJ1-2 and V is TRBV6-1, with a possible D match to TRBD1 (5 bases). This CDR3 region has 16 residues. Between the trimmed V and J ends, which lost 3 bases and 4 bases, there was a span of 18 bases. The germline V gene encodes CDR1 MNHNS and CDR2 SASEGT.

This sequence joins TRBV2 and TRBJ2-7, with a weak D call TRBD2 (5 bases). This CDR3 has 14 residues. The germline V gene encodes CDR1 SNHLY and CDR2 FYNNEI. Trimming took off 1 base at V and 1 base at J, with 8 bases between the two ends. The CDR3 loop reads CASSEVRGSYEQYF. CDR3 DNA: TGTGCCAGCAGTGAAGTTCGGGGATCCTACGAGCAGTACTTC.

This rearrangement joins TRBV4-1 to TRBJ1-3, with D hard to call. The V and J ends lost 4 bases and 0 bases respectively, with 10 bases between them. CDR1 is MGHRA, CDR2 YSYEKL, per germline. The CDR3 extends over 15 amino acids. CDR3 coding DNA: TGCGCCAGCAGCCGGTCGGAGTCCTCTGGAAACACCATATATTTT. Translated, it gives CASSRSESSGNTIYF.

The CDR3 protein is CASRLTGLRNTGELFF. CDR3 nucleotide sequence: TGCGCCAGCAGACTGACAGGGTTACGGAACACCGGGGAGCTGTTTTTT. This chain connects TRBV4-1 to TRBJ2-2, with 7 bases aligning to TRBD1. CDR3 length: 16 residues. CDR1 and CDR2 from the germline V gene are MGHRA and YSYEKL. V was clipped by 6 bases and J by 1 base; unmatched bases: 8.

This CDR3 reads CASWRRQVYGYTF. For the CDR3, the DNA is TGTGCCAGCTGGCGGAGACAGGTCTATGGCTACACCTTC. The chain combines TRBV11-3 with TRBJ1-2, with D possibly matching TRBD1 (6 bases). Trimming shortened V by 8 bases and J by 4 bases, and 14 bases separated the two germline ends. The CDR3 runs to 13 residues. Germline loops: CDR1 SGHNT, CDR2 YENEEA. The whole variable domain, filled in from reference TRBV11-3 and TRBJ1-2, reads EAGVVQSPRYKIIEKKQPVAFWCNPISGHNTLYWYLQNLGQGPELLIRYENEEAVDDSQLPKDRFSAERLKGVDSTLKIQPAELGDSAVYLCASWRRQVYGYTFGSGTRLTVV.

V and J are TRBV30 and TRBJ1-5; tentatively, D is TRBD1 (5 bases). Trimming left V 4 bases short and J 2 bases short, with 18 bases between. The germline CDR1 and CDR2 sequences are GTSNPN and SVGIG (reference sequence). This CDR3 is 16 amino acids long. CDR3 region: CAWNHGAGLGNQPQHF. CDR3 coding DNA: TGTGCCTGGAATCACGGGGCAGGGCTTGGCAATCAGCCCCAGCATTTT.

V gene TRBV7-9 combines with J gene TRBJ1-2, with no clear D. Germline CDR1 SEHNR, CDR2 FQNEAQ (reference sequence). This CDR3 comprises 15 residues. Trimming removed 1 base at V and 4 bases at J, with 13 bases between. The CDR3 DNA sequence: TGTGCCAGCAGCTTAGAGTTTGGACGTTCCTATGGCTACACCTTC. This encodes CASSLEFGRSYGYTF.

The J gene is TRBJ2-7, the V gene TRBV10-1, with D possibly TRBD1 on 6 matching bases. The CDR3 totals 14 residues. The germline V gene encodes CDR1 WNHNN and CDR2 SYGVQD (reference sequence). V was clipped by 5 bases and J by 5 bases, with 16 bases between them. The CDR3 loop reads CASSSDRTGNEQYF. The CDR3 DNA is TGCGCCAGCAGTTCCGACAGGACGGGCAACGAGCAGTACTTC.

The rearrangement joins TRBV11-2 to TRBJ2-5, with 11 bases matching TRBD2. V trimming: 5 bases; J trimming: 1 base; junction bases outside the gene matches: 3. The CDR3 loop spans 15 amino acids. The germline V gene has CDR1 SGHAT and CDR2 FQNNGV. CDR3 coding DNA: TGTGCCAGCAGCCGACTAGCGGGGTCCCAAGAGACCCAGTACTTC. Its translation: CASSRLAGSQETQYF.

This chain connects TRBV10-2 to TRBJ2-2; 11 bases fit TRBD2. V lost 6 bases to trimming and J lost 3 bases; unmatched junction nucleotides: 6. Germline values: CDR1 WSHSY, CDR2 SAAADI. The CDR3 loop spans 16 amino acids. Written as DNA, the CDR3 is TGCGCCAGCAGAGCTAGCGGGAGGTCCGACACCGGGGAGCTGTTTTTT. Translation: CASRASGRSDTGELFF.

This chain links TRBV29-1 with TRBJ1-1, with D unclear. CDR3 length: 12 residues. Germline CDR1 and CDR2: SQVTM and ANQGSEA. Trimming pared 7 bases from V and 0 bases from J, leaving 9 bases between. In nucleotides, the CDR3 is TGCAGCGCGCGTATATTGAACACTGAAGCTTTCTTT. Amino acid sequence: CSARILNTEAFF. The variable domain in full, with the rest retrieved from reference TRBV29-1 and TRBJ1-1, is SAVISQKPSRDICQRGTSLTIQCQVDSQVTMMFWYRQQPGQSLTLIATANQGSEATYESGFVIDKFPISRPNLTFSTLTVSNMSPEDSSIYLCSARILNTEAFFGQGTRLTVV.

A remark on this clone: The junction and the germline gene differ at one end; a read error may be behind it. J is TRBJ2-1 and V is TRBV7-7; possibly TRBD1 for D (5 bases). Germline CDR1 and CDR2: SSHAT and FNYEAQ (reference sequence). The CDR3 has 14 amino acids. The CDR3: CASSLPGSYNEQFF. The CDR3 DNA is TGTGCTAGCAGCCTCCCAGGGTCCTACAATGAGCAGTTCTTC.

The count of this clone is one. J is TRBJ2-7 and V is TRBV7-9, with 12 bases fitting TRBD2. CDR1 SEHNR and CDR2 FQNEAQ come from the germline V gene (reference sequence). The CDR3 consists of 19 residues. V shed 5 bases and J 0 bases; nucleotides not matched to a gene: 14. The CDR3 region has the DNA TGTGCCAGCAGCCCTCGCTCCGGTCTAGCGGGGGGGAGCTCCTACGAGCAGTACTTC. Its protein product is CASSPRSGLAGGSSYEQYF.

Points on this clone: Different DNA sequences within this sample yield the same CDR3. The CDR3 spells CASSPNQETQYF. CDR3 nucleotide sequence: TGTGCCAGCTCACCTAACCAAGAGACCCAGTACTTC. The chain couples TRBV18 to TRBJ2-5; D gene uncertain. The germline CDR1 and CDR2 sequences are KGHSH and LQKENI. The germline V and J ends were trimmed by 3 bases and 0 bases, with 2 bases remaining between them. This CDR3 is 12 amino acids long.

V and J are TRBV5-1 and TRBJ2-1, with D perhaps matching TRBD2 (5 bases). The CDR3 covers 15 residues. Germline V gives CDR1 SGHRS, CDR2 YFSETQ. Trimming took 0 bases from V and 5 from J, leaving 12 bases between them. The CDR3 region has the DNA TGCGCCAGCAGCTTGGAAGGGCGGGTGAACAATGAGCAGTTCTTC. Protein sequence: CASSLEGRVNNEQFF.

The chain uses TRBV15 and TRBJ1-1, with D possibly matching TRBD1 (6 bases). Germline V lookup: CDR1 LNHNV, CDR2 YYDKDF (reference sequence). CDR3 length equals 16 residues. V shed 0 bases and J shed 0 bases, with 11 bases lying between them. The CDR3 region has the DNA TGTGCCACCAGCAGAGATTTGGGGGCCATGAACACTGAAGCTTTCTTT. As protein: CATSRDLGAMNTEAFF.